This T cell receptor beta chain was identified during a study of long-term antiretroviral therapy in people with HIV. Overall study: It was about a decade after the earliest samples that the 2015 immediate-ART recommendation appeared. Study-level findings and limits: The study found narrower CDR3 length ranges in HIV repertoires than in controls. Repertoire composition at all time points was dominated by clones that had expanded before ART.

Per the germline V gene, CDR1 is SEHNR and CDR2 is FQNEAQ (reference sequence). V gave up 0 bases and J gave up 5 bases; unmatched junction bases: 7. The length of the CDR3 is 15 residues. About this clone itself: As yet, its antigen is unknown.

Investigators performed immunoSEQ version v3.0 at survey level. The target of sequencing was roughly 40,000-50,000 T-cell genomes per sample. The data were produced by immunoSEQ multiplex PCR, yet TCRdb's version contains in-frame clones alone and is incomplete. The sample holds tens of thousands of clones, over 70% seen once. The input for sequencing was unsorted PBMCs, taken 0.3 years after starting antiretroviral therapy. The gene calls are TRBV7-9 and TRBJ2-7; 7 positions agree with TRBD2. The source is a man between 45 and 60 years old with HIV. CDR3 nucleotides: TGTGCCAGCAGCTTAGCGCTAGTCCGGGGGGACGAGCAGTACTTC. Translation gives CASSLALVRGDEQYF.